The text below deals with one T cell receptor (beta chain). Its target is not known. In germline, CDR1 is MDHEN, CDR2 SYDVKM. CDR3 length: 16 residues. Trimming shortened V by 4 bases and J by 2 bases, and 17 bases separated the two germline ends. This specimen belongs to a study of T cell responses to AZD1222 COVID-19 vaccine. Here immunoSEQ multiplex PCR was the method, and the copy in TCRdb shows in-frame clones only, minus some. This table has about 140,000 clones, more than 85% appearing once. Findings of the study overall: Repertoire collection took place solely once the T cell response had peaked. Females made up more of the donors, who were largely white British, and clonal diversity may have come out too low.

The TCR originated in an adult who had recovered from COVID-19. The V and J genes are TRBV28 and TRBJ1-1; D gene unclear. The source was peripheral blood, collected after recovery from COVID-19. The CDR3 region is CASSYHQARANTEAFF. CDR3 sequence (DNA): TGTGCCAGCAGTTACCATCAGGCAAGGGCAAACACTGAAGCTTTCTTT.